This entry lists 18 T cell receptor beta chains sequenced from one sample in a study of blood T cell repertoires in COVID-19. TCRdb keeps only in-frame clones here, not all; method: immunoSEQ multiplex PCR. The data show about 190,000 clones, about 85% seen once. The sequenced sample consisted of peripheral blood. These receptors were taken from a human donor in a cohort sampled during active COVID-19.

The chain combines TRBV6-2 or TRBV6-3 with TRBJ2-7; D call uncertain. The CDR3 runs to 13 residues. Germline CDR1 and CDR2: MNHEY and SVGEGT. V shed 8 bases and J shed 5 bases, with 16 bases lying between them. The CDR3 sequence is CASRSTVTDEQYV. The CDR3 region has the DNA TGTGCCAGCCGTTCCACAGTGACGGACGAGCAGTACGTC.

This clone has only one observation. The rearrangement uses TRBV2 and TRBJ1-5; a weak D match, TRBD1 (5 bases). The ends were cut back, 8 bases at V and 4 bases at J, with 15 bases in the middle. Per the germline V gene, CDR1 is SNHLY and CDR2 is FYNNEI. The CDR3 is 14 amino acids. The CDR3 here is CASGRDGGNQPQHF. The CDR3 region has the DNA TGTGCCAGCGGCCGGGACGGAGGGAATCAGCCCCAGCATTTT.

The chain carries TRBV30 and TRBJ2-5; 7 bases agree with TRBD2. Germline CDR1 and CDR2: GTSNPN and SVGIG (reference sequence). Trimming removed 0 bases from V and 4 bases from J; junction bases left unmatched: 2. The CDR3 covers 13 residues. CDR3 residues: CAWSVGGVETQYF. The CDR3 region has the DNA TGTGCCTGGAGTGTTGGGGGGGTAGAGACCCAGTACTTC.

This clone was seen once. Additional DNA sequences in this sample encode the identical CDR3. V is TRBV11-2 and J is TRBJ1-2, with TRBD1 matching 9 bases. J lost 7 bases, V lost 3 bases, and 3 bases had no gene match. The CDR3 consists of 13 residues. Germline values: CDR1 SGHAT, CDR2 FQNNGV. The CDR3: CASSLGQGGGYTF. DNA of the CDR3: TGTGCCAGCAGCTTGGGACAGGGTGGTGGCTACACCTTC.

This clone showed up many times. This sequence joins TRBV18 and TRBJ2-2, with 7 nucleotides matching TRBD2. J was trimmed by 5 bases and V by 3 bases; bases with no gene match: 6. The CDR3 extends over 15 amino acids. Germline assignment: CDR1 KGHSH and CDR2 LQKENI. CDR3 in DNA: TGTGCCAGCTCACCGCGGGGGATCAGTACCGGGGAGCTGTTTTTT. Translating gives CASSPRGISTGELFF.

This clone was picked up one time. This chain joins TRBV5-4 and TRBJ2-1; D not resolved. Trimming took 3 bases from V and 5 from J, leaving 9 bases between them. CDR3 length: 13 residues. Germline V gives CDR1 SGHNT, CDR2 YYREEE (reference sequence). The CDR3 sequence is CASSSGTNNEQFF. The CDR3 DNA is TGTGCCAGCAGCTCGGGTACTAACAATGAGCAGTTCTTC.

The V and J genes are TRBV28 and TRBJ2-1, with D perhaps TRBD2 (6 bases). The CDR3 covers 14 residues. Germline lookup yields CDR1 MDHEN and CDR2 SYDVKM. V was clipped by 8 bases and J by 8 bases, with 19 bases between them. The CDR3 region is CASGLGGVEHEQFF. CDR3 bases: TGTGCCAGCGGGCTGGGGGGAGTTGAGCATGAGCAGTTCTTC.

The V gene is TRBV5-1, the J gene TRBJ2-3; 8 bases are a match to TRBD2. The CDR3 length is 16 residues. Germline CDR1 SGHRS, CDR2 YFSETQ. Losses at the gene ends were 0 bases for V and 9 bases for J; bases not matched to a gene: 12. This CDR3 reads CASSLDGGASGLTQYF. The CDR3 DNA sequence: TGCGCCAGCAGCTTGGACGGAGGGGCTAGCGGGCTGACGCAGTATTTT.

The chain carries TRBV11-2 and TRBJ2-5; D is perhaps TRBD1 (5 bases). Germline V CDR1 and CDR2: SGHAT, FQNNGV. This CDR3 has 16 residues. V gave up 4 bases and J gave up 0 bases, with 15 bases separating them. This CDR3 reads CASSSSQGAYQETQYF. The CDR3 DNA is TGTGCCAGCAGCTCCTCCCAGGGCGCTTACCAAGAGACCCAGTACTTC.

On this clone itself: The same CDR3 also results from other DNA sequences found in this sample. This chain joins TRBV5-1 and TRBJ2-3, with TRBD1 as a possible D gene (5 bases). The germline V gene has CDR1 SGHRS and CDR2 YFSETQ. Trimming removed 5 bases from V and 4 bases from J, with 35 bases in between. The CDR3 covers 21 residues. The CDR3 DNA is TGCGCCAGCAGTAGACAACCCACCTGGCAGGGTGGTAAGGGTTTTGCAGATACGCAGTATTTT. Encoded protein: CASSRQPTWQGGKGFADTQYF. Filled out from reference TRBV5-1 and TRBJ2-3, the complete variable domain reads KAGVTQTPRYLIKTRGQQVTLSCSPISGHRSVSWYQQTPGQGLQFLFEYFSETQRNKGNFPGRFSGRQFSNSRSEMNVSTLELGDSALYLCASSRQPTWQGGKGFADTQYFGPGTRLTVL.

The chain recombines TRBV2 with TRBJ2-7, with D possibly matching TRBD2 (5 bases). The CDR3 has 17 amino acids. Germline CDR1 is SNHLY and CDR2 is FYNNEI. Trimming removed 4 bases at V and 1 base at J, with 20 bases between. CDR3 protein: CASSVGSLGGRSYEQYF. The DNA of the CDR3 is TGTGCCAGCAGTGTGGGTAGCCTAGGAGGTCGGTCCTACGAGCAGTACTTC.

The V gene is TRBV9, the J gene TRBJ1-3, with D possibly being TRBD1 (6 bases). Deletions cut 0 bases from V and 0 bases from J, with 10 bases between. CDR3 length equals 16 residues. CDR1 is SGDLS and CDR2 is YYNGEE in the germline V gene. For the CDR3, the DNA is TGTGCCAGCAGCGTAGGGCAGGGGAACTCTGGAAACACCATATATTTT. Its translation is CASSVGQGNSGNTIYF.

The J gene is TRBJ1-1, the V gene TRBV6-6; 9 positions agree with TRBD1. CDR3 length: 14 residues. V lost 6 bases, J lost 5 bases, and 7 bases stayed unmatched. The germline gives CDR1 MNHNY, CDR2 SVGAGI (reference sequence). The CDR3 is CASRTTGGSTEAFF. The DNA for the CDR3 is TGTGCCAGCAGAACTACAGGGGGCAGTACTGAAGCTTTCTTT.

This chain joins TRBV7-2 and TRBJ2-7; 9 bases line up with TRBD2. The CDR3 runs 16 residues. V was clipped by 5 bases and J by 1 base; unmatched bases: 9. CDR1 and CDR2 from the germline V gene are SGHTA and FQGNSA. The CDR3 region is CASSPRGGRGSYEQYF. DNA of the CDR3: TGTGCCAGCAGCCCGCGGGGCGGGAGGGGGTCCTACGAGCAGTACTTC.

The gene calls are TRBV3-1 (or the pseudogene TRBV3-2) and TRBJ2-7; 8 nucleotides match TRBD2. The V and J ends lost 3 bases and 6 bases, in that order; junction bases with no gene match: 10. CDR1 LGHDT and CDR2 YNNKEL come from the germline V gene (reference sequence). There are 15 residues in the CDR3. The CDR3 DNA is TGTGCCAGCAGCCATCAAGGCGGGGGGCTGTCCGAGCAGTACTTC. Amino acid sequence: CASSHQGGGLSEQYF.

The J gene is TRBJ1-4, the V gene TRBV7-2; a possible D gene is TRBD1 (5 bases). Germline CDR1 is SGHTA and CDR2 is FQGNSA. With 3 bases removed from V and 3 bases from J, the gap between germline ends came to 8 bases. This CDR3 is built from 14 residues. The CDR3 spells CASSFDRSNEKLFF. The CDR3 bases are TGTGCCAGCAGCTTTGACAGATCTAATGAAAAACTGTTTTTT.

The genes are TRBV5-1 and TRBJ2-3; tentatively, D is TRBD2 (6 bases). CDR1 is SGHRS, CDR2 YFSETQ, per germline. V shed 5 bases and J shed 1 base, with 14 bases lying between them. The CDR3 totals 15 residues. CDR3 in DNA: TGCGCCAGCAGAGGCTTCGCTAGCGGCACAGATACGCAGTATTTT. Translation: CASRGFASGTDTQYF.

This chain links TRBV3-1 (or the pseudogene TRBV3-2) with TRBJ2-5; D is unclear. There are 13 residues in the CDR3. The V and J ends lost 4 bases and 5 bases respectively, with 11 bases between them. Germline CDR1 LGHDT, CDR2 YNNKEL (reference sequence). DNA of the CDR3: TGTGCCAGCAGCCCATCTAACCGGGAGACCCAGTACTTC. This encodes CASSPSNRETQYF.